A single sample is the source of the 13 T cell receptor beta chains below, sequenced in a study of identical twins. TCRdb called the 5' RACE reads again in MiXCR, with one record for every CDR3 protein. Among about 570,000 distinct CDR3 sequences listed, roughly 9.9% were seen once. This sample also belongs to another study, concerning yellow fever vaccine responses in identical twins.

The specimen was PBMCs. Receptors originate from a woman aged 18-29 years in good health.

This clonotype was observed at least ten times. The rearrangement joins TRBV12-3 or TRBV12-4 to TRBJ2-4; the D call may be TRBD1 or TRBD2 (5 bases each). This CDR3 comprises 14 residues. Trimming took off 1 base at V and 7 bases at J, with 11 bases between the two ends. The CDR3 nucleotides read TGTGCCAGCAGTTTAGGGGGGAGTTGGAACATTCAGTACTTC. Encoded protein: CASSLGGSWNIQYF.

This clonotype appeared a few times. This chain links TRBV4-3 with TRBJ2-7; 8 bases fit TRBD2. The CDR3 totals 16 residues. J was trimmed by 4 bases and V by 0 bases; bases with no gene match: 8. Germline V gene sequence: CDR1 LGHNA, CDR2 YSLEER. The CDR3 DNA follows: TGCGCCAGCAGCCAAGAATTTACGGGAGGGCGGTACGAGCAGTACTTC. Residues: CASSQEFTGGRYEQYF.

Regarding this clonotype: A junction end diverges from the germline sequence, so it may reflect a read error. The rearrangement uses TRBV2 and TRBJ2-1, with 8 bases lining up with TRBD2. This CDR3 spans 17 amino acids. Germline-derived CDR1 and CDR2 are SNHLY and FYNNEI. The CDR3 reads CARSFPMAGGWFSEQFF. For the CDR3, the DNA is TGTGCCCGCAGTTTCCCTATGGCGGGGGGTTGGTTCAGTGAGCAGTTCTTC. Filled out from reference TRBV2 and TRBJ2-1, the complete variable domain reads EPEVTQTPSHQVTQMGQEVILRCVPISNHLYFYWYRQILGQKVEFLVSFYNNEISEKSEIFDDQFSVERPDGSNFTLKIRSTKLEDSAMYFCARSFPMAGGWFSEQFFGPGTRLTVL.

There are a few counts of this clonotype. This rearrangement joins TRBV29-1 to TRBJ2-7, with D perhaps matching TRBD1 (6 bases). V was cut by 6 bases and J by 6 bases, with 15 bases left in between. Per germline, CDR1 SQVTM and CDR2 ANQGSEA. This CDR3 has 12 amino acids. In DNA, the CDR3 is TGCAGCGTGGTATTAGGGGGTGGCGAGCAGTACTTC. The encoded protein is CSVVLGGGEQYF.

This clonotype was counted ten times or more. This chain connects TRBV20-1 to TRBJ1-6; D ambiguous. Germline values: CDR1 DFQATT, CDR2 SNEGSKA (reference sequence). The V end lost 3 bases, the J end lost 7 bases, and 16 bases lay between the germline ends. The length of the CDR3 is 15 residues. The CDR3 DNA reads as TGCAGTGCTAGTAGGCCGGAATCGAGGAATTCACCCCTCCACTTT. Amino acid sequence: CSASRPESRNSPLHF.

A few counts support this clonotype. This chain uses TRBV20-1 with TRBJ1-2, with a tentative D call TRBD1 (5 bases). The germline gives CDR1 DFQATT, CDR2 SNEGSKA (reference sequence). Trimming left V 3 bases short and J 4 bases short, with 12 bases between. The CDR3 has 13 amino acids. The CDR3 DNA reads TGCAGTGCTAGCGGCCGGGACGGCTATGGCTACACCTTC. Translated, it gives CSASGRDGYGYTF.

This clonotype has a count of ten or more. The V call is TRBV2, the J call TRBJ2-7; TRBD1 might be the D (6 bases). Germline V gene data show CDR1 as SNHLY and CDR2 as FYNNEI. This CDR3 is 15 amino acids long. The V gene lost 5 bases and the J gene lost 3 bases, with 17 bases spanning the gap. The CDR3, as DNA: TGTGCCAGCAGTCTATCGACAGGACCTCTCTACGAGCAGTACTTC. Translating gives CASSLSTGPLYEQYF.

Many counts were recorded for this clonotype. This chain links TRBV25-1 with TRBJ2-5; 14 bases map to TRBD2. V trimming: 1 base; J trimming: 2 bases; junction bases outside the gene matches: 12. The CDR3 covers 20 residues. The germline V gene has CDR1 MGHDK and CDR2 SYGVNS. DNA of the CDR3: TGTGCCAGCAGTGAATTAGGGACTAGCGGGAGAAATCGAAGTCAAGAGACCCAGTACTTC. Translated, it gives CASSELGTSGRNRSQETQYF.

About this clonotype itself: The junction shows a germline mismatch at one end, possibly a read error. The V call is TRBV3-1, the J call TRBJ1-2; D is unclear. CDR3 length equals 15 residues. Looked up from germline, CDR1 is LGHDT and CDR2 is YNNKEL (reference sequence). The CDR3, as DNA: TGTGCCTGCAGCCTGGGAACCGGTCCTAAGGATGGCTACACCTTC. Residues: CACSLGTGPKDGYTF.

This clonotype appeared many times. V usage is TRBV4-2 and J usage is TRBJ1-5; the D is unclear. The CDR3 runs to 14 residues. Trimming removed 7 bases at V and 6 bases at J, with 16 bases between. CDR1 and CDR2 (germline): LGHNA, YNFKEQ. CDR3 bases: TGTGCCAGCAATATGGCGGAGAGCGGTCAGCCCCAGCATTTT. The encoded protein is CASNMAESGQPQHF.

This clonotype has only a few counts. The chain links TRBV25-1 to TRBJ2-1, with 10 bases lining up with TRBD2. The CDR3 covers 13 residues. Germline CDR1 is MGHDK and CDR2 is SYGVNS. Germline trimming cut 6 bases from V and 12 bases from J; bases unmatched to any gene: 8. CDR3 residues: CASSPRSGGAQFF. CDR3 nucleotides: TGTGCCAGCAGCCCTCGGAGCGGGGGGGCGCAGTTCTTC.

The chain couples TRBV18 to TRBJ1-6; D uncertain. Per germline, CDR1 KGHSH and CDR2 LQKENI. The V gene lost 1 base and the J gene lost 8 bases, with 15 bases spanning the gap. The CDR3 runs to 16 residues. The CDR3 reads CASSPRQLETDSPLHF. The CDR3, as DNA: TGTGCCAGCTCACCACGCCAGCTAGAGACGGATTCACCCCTCCACTTT.

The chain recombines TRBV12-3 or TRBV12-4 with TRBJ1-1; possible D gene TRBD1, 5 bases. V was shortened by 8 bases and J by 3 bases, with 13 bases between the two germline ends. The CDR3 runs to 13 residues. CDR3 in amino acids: CASDMGGHTEAFF. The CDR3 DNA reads TGTGCCAGCGATATGGGGGGTCACACTGAAGCTTTCTTT.